This T cell receptor beta chain derives from a study of blood T cells in healthy people across ages. Peripheral blood samples of 7.5 to 10 milliliters were drawn from each donor. Total RNA extraction produced at least 5 micrograms (per sample) for the study. Primed by a sample-barcoded 5' primer and a J-beta primer mix, a second PCR proceeded for about 7 to 11 cycles. Per sample, CDR3-containing paired-end reads numbered at least 3 million. Using its own MiXCR run on the 5' RACE reads, TCRdb lists one record per CDR3 protein. This sample yields over 1,500,000 distinct CDR3 sequences, of which around 50% are seen a single time; roughly 2% belongs to the top ten. The CDR3 is 16 amino acids. The J segment lost 3 bases and the V segment lost 3 bases, leaving 7 bases of the junction unmatched. Germline loops: CDR1 ENHRY, CDR2 SYGVKD.

The sample taken for sequencing was blood. The sequence was collected from a woman aged 40-49 years in good health. The chain joins TRBV10-3 to TRBJ1-4; TRBD1 matches 7 bases. The chain's CDR3 is CAISDLAGTANEKLFF. As DNA, the CDR3 is TGTGCCATCAGTGACCTGGCCGGGACAGCTAATGAAAAACTGTTTTTT.